This T cell receptor (beta chain) was recovered during a study of cytomegalovirus exposure and HLA in healthy donors (dated by TCRdb to 2017 to 2019). Background for the entire study: According to an earlier analysis of around 600 of the donors, 150 million to 200 million T cells yielded approximately 120 million unique TCR beta sequences and less than 300 Gb of sequence data. The genetic ancestry cluster associated with self-reported Caucasian donors included over 65% of the approximately 430 genotyped donors. Genome-wide SNP genotypes for about 65% of the 666 donors were used in a later genetic analysis, which treated that subset as a discovery cohort. In addition to the first cohort of 650 to 750 subjects, a separate validation cohort of around 110 different subjects was used. The number of donors typed differed by locus, with roughly 629-640 for A, B, C, DRB1 and DQB1, over 500 for DQA1, 600 to 610 for DPA1, and approximately 470 for DPB1. The study profiled the T cell repertoires of about 640 subjects by immunosequencing and related them to cytomegalovirus serostatus. Donor age, sex, ethnicity and CMV serostatus were compiled together with the repertoire data. An early release that covered fewer than 800 HLA-typed donors contained around 330 gigabases of sequencing data and 70 million to 100 million unique TCR sequences. High-throughput TCR immunosequencing, statistical association of individual TCRs with disease status, and machine learning were combined to predict cytomegalovirus infection status. The study aimed to test whether signatures of past pathogen exposure could be identified by cataloging public T cell receptors. Among 398 genotyped donors of the cohort, an average of 235,054 unique TCR beta nucleotide sequences were sequenced per donor, roughly 20% of them non-productive. Because of strong linkage in the cohort, roughly five DR-DQ haplotypes were treated as single units for association and clustering. An earlier analysis of fewer than 750 of the donors used high-throughput TCR beta sequencing to judge whether each TCR beta V gene segment behaved as functional or pseudogenic. A later analysis re-examined previously published TCR beta repertoires from more than 550 donors and added high-resolution HLA genotyping to investigate patterns of TCR occurrence. The later analysis used no new phenotypic data to find candidate immune exposures, relying instead on TCR beta sequences and their occurrence across donors. HLA typing covered class I and class II loci at four-digit resolution. All discovery cohort repertoires had been generated on a single sequencing platform.

Results the study describes overall, beyond this receptor: A group of highly shared sequence variants was considered likely to be a technical artifact of the sequencing pipeline. The presence/absence analyses assumed that sequencing depth was roughly uniform across donors, and that assumption may not be true. In vitro tests confirmed that three of the cytomegalovirus-associated TCR beta chains recognize cytomegalovirus antigens. A later analysis found that TCR association rates varied across HLA loci, with DRB1 alleles showing the most associated TCRs and HLA-C alleles the fewest. A later analysis reported that several top co-occurrence clusters appeared linked to parvovirus B19, influenza, CMV and Epstein-Barr virus. Linkage disequilibrium might explain the correlated functional status among segregating V segments, but an unknown experimental factor could not be excluded. Specific HLA alleles were associated with roughly 17,000 TCR beta sequences at a false discovery rate of 0.05 in a later analysis. CMV serostatus was the only immune exposure information available for the cohort. Because counts were too low, roughly 17 rarely observed V segments, including chromosome 9 orphons, were left out of the earlier analysis of some 600 of the donors. Because HLA typing was missing for some donors at each locus, association tests included only the typed subset. A later analysis found that most CMV-associated TCR beta chains appeared HLA-restricted, with HLA associations seemingly driven largely by CMV exposure. Assigning TCR associations to individual alleles was difficult when HLA alleles, especially DR and DQ, strongly co-occurred. A total of fewer than 200 TCR beta chains were listed by the study as associated with cytomegalovirus. Compared with equally common non-associated chains, HLA-associated TCR beta chains in a later analysis were more clonally expanded and had lower generation probabilities. The authors suggested that the approach could potentially be extended to other disease states and immunological phenotypes. In this cohort, only TCR beta chains were sequenced, and detectable features were limited by the absence of alpha or paired-chain data. Across donors, most TCR sequences were observed very rarely, whereas some public TCRs were present in many individuals. A later genetic analysis reported fewer N-insertions in productive TCRs among donors in an Asian-associated ancestry cluster than the roughly 720-donor mean. A further reported finding was that TCR beta sequences accurately predicted the HLA-A and HLA-B alleles for most subjects in the first cohort. An association between a missense DCLRE1C variant and V-gene and J-gene trimming of TCR beta chains was found in a later genetic analysis and replicated in an independent cohort. In both the original and validation cohorts, the classifier was reported to diagnose cytomegalovirus status with high specificity and sensitivity. In an earlier analysis of some 640 of the donors, most TCR beta V segments were observed in productive rearrangements about 90% or about 30% of the time, broadly matching IMGT annotations.

Preparation of the library involved the immunoSEQ multiplex PCR assay. For the multiplex PCR, a mixture combining 60 forward primers for TCR Vbeta segments and 13 reverse primers for TCR Jbeta segments was used. Amplification of the CDR3 region of rearranged TCR beta genes was performed with a multiplex PCR assay on genomic DNA. The amplified TCR beta libraries were sequenced on the Illumina HiSeq System as 87-base-pair reads. The study's own analysis went as follows. Across the 670 or so repertoires, a later analysis counted some 81 million unique TCR beta chains, around 11 million of which were shared by at least two donors. Raw reads were error-corrected and collapsed into unique sequences with a nearest-neighbor algorithm that merged closely related sequences to remove PCR and sequencing errors. V, D and J gene segments were assigned by aligning CDR3 sequences to IMGT reference sequences. For a sequence to be retained, at least a six-nucleotide match to both a V gene segment and a J gene segment was required. Rearrangements were classified as productive when the CDR3 lacked stop codons and remained in frame with V and J, and all other rearrangements were classified as non-productive. Following IMGT convention, CDR3 was defined as the stretch from the second conserved V-encoded cysteine up to the conserved J-encoded phenylalanine. The earlier analysis of 500 to 650 of the donors excluded any sequence lacking an unambiguous match to a single V gene segment. An earlier analysis of 587 of the donors classified V segments as functional when productive rearrangements were above 56.7% and as segregating when the standard deviation between donors was above 5%. To diagnose cytomegalovirus status from the catalog of TCR beta chain sequences, a statistical classification framework was built. A later analysis assigned V and J genes by comparing TCR nucleotide sequences with IMGT/GENE-DB human TR gene sequences. Using the TCRdist pipeline, a later analysis assigned CDR3 sequences along with most-parsimonious VDJ recombination scenarios. In a later analysis, each TCR beta chain was defined by its CDR3 amino acid sequence together with its V-gene family, and reads lacking a unique V-gene family were excluded. As a way to deal with suspected cross-contamination and a sequencing artifact, a later analysis dropped nearly 600 nucleotide sequences that were highly shared and had low generation probability. A later analysis calculated a clonal expansion index for each public chain from normalized within-repertoire ranks of inferred template counts. In a later analysis, generation probabilities were computed using a VDJ recombination model fitted to out-of-frame rearrangements, and the results were checked against IGoR. Hypergeometric tests were used in a later analysis to score TCR-TCR, TCR-HLA and TCR-CMV co-occurrence, with a repertoire-size bias correction applied to the TCR pairs. False discovery rates were estimated in a later analysis by permuting HLA or CMV assignments 20 times. In a later analysis, co-occurring TCRs were grouped using DBSCAN, with TCRdist sequence similarity added in when clustering inside HLA-allele-positive subsets. For co-occurrence clustering, repertoires with fewer than 30,000 or more than 120,000 public chains were excluded, along with roughly five repertoires with anomalous nucleotide sharing. The source is immuneACCESS, and TCRdb retained only in-frame sequences with V and J called. Part of the clones is not carried over; for the studies checked, unresolved V genes explain less than half of this, and the remainder is unexplained. Clonal size and the V and J genes are those of that table, whereas D and trimming came from the DNA. This sample holds over 150,000 clones; about 83% were observed only once. Of the sample, 0.85% to 1% is held by the ten largest clones.

For this clone: The antigen it binds to is not known. No much larger clonotype is one base removed from it; base qualities were not supplied.

The cohort consisted of some 730 healthy bone marrow donors. All cohort members were sampled while nominally healthy, although unrecorded immune exposures were likely present. The donor tested CMV seronegative and was one of the 352 seronegative cohort members. A peripheral blood sample was collected from each donor, and TCR beta sequencing was performed on peripheral blood mononuclear cells. The Qiagen DNeasy Blood Extraction Kit was used to extract genomic DNA from the blood cell samples. Sequencing used PBMCs. This receptor was taken from a young woman in good health and CMV-seronegative.

The sequenced DNA: TGTGCCAGCAGTGAAACCAGGGTGGGGGGCGAGCAGTACTTC. It specifies CASSETRVGGEQYF. This sequence uses TRBV2 and TRBJ2-7; the D gene is perhaps TRBD2, on 6 matching bases. V loses 2 bases, J loses 6 bases, and the germline ends lie 14 bases apart. The CDR3, from cysteine to phenylalanine, totals 14 residues. Only the CDR3 DNA is retained, 42 bases long and in frame from the first base. CDR1 is given as SNHLY and CDR2 as FYNNEI, both from the germline V gene.